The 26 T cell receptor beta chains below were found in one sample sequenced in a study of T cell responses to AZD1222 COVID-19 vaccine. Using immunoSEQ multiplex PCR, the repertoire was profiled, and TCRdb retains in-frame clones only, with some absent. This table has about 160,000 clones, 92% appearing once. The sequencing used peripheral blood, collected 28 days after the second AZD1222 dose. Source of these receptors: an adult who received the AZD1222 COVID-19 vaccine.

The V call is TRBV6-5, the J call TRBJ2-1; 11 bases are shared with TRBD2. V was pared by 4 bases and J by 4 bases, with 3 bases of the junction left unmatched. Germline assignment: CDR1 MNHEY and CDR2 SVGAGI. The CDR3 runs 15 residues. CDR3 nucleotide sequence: TGTGCCAGCAGTTTATCTAGCGGGGGGTACAATGAGCAGTTCTTC. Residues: CASSLSSGGYNEQFF.

The CDR3: CAIIKLCLAGEDTDTQYF. In DNA form, the CDR3 reads TGTGCCATCATTAAGCTATGTCTAGCGGGGGAAGACACAGATACGCAGTATTTT. This chain joins TRBV10-3 and TRBJ2-3, with 10 bases matching TRBD2. The CDR3 loop spans 18 amino acids. V lost 7 bases and J lost 2; bases outside the gene matches: 15. The germline CDR1 and CDR2 sequences are ENHRY and SYGVKD.

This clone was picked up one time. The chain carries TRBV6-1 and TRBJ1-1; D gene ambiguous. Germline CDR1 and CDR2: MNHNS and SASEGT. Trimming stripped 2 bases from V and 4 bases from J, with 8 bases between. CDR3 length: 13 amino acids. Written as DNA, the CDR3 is TGTGCCAGCAGTGAAAGAAGGGTCACTGAAGCTTTCTTT. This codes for CASSERRVTEAFF.

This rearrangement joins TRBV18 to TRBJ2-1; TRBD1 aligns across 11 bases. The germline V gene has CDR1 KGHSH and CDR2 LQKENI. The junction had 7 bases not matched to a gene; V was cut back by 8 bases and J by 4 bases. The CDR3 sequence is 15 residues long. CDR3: CASAQGTGGYNEQFF. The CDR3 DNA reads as TGTGCCAGCGCCCAAGGGACAGGGGGTTACAATGAGCAGTTCTTC.

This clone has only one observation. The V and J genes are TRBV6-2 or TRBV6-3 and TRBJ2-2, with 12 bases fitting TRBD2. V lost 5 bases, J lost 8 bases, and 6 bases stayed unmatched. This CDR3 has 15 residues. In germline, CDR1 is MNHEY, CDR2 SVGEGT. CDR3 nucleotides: TGTGCCAGCAGTCCCGATGGACTAGCGGGGGGGGAGCTGTTTTTT. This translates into CASSPDGLAGGELFF.

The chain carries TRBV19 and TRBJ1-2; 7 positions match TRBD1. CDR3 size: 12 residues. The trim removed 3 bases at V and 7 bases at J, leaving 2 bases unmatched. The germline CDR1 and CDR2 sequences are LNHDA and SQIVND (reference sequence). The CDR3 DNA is TGTGCCAGTAGTATCTACAGGGGTGGCTACACCTTC. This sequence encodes CASSIYRGGYTF.

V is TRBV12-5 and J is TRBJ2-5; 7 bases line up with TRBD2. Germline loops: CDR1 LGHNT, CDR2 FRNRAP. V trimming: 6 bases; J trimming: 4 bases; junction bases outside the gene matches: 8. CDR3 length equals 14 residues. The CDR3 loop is CASGQPGGGETQYF. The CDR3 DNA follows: TGTGCTAGTGGCCAACCTGGGGGGGGAGAGACCCAGTACTTC.

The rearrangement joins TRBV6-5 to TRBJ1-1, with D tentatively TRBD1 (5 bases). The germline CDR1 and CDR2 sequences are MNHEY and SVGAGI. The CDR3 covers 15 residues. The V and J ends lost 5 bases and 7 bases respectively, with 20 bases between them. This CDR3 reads CASSPLGRGTDEAFF. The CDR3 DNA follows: TGTGCCAGCAGTCCCCTGGGGCGGGGGACGGATGAAGCTTTCTTT.

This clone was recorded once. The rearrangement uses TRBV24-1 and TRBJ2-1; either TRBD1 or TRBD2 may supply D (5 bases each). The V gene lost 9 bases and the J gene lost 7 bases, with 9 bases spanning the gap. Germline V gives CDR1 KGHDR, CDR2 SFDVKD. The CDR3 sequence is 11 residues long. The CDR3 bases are TGTGCCACCTCATGGGGGAATGAGCAGTTCTTC. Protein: CATSWGNEQFF.

CDR3 DNA: TGCGCCAGCAGCCCTCCGGCCGGGACACCGAACACCGGGGAGCTGTTTTTT. Translation: CASSPPAGTPNTGELFF. The chain uses TRBV4-1 and TRBJ2-2; TRBD1 is a possible D gene (6 bases). CDR3 length equals 17 residues. From germline, CDR1 is MGHRA and CDR2 YSYEKL. V was pared by 4 bases and J by 0 bases, with 15 bases between.

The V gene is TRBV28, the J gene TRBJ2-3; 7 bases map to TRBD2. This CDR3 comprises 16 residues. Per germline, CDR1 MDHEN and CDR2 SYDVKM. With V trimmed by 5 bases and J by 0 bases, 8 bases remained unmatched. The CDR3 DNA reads TGTGCCAGCAGTCCACCTAGCGGCACTAGCACAGATACGCAGTATTTT. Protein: CASSPPSGTSTDTQYF.

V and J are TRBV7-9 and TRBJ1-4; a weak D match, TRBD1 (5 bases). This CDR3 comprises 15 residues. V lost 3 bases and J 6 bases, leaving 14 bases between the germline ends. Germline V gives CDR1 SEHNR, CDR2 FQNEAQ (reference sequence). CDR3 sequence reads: CASSFGAGRDEKLFF. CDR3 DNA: TGTGCCAGCAGCTTTGGGGCGGGACGGGATGAAAAACTGTTTTTT.

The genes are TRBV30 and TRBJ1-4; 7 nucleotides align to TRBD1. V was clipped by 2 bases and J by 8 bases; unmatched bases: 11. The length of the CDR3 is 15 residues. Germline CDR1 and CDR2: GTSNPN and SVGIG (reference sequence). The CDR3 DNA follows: TGTGCCTGGAGTTTGGAGGGCAGGGGGTTCGAAAAACTGTTTTTT. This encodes CAWSLEGRGFEKLFF. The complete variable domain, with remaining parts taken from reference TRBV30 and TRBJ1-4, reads SQTIHQWPATLVQPVGSPLSLECTVEGTSNPNLYWYRQAAGRGLQLLFYSVGIGQISSEVPQNLSASRPQDRQFILSSKKLLLSDSGFYLCAWSLEGRGFEKLFFGSGTQLSVL.

In DNA, the CDR3 is TGTGCCAGCAGCCCCCGGGACAGGGGGCTAAGAGGGATTTACGAGCAGTACTTC. It specifies CASSPRDRGLRGIYEQYF. J is TRBJ2-7 and V is TRBV3-1 (or the pseudogene TRBV3-2); 12 nucleotides line up with TRBD1. Trimming took 4 bases from V and 4 from J; bases not matched to a gene: 14. The germline gives CDR1 LGHDT, CDR2 YNNKEL (reference sequence). The CDR3 sequence is 18 residues long.

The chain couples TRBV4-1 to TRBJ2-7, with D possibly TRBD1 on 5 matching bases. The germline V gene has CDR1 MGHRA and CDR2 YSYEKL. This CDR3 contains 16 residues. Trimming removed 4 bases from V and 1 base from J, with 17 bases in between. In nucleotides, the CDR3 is TGCGCCAGCAGCCCCCGAATTCAGGGTCATTCCTACGAGCAGTACTTC. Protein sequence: CASSPRIQGHSYEQYF.

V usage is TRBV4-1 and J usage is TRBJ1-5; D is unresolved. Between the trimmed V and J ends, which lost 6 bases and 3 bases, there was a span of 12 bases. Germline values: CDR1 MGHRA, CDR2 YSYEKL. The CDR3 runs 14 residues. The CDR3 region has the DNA TGCGCCAGCAGTCCTCGTAGCCCCAATCAGCCCCAGCATTTT. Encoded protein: CASSPRSPNQPQHF.

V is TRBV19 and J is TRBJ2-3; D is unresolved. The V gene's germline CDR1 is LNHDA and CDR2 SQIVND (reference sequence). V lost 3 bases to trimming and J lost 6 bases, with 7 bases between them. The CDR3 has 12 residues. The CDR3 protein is CASSILPDTQYF. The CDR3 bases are TGTGCCAGTAGTATCCTTCCCGATACGCAGTATTTT.

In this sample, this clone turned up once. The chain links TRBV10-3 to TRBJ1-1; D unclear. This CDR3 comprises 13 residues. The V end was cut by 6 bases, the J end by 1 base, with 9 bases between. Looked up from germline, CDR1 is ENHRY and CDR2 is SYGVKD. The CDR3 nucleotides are TGTGCCATCAGCGGACGGACGAACACTGAAGCTTTCTTT. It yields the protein CAISGRTNTEAFF.

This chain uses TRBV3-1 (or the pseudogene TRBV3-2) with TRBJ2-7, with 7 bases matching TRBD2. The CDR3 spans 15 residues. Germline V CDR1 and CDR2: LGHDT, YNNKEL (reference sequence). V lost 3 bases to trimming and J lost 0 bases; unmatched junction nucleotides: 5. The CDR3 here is CASSQGLADSYEQYF. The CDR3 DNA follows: TGTGCCAGCAGCCAGGGTCTAGCGGACTCCTACGAGCAGTACTTC.

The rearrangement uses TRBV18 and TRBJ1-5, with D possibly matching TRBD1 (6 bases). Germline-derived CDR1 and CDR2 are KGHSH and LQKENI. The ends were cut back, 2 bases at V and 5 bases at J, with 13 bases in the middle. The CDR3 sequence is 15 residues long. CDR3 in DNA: TGTGCCAGCTCACCATATAATCAGGGGTATCAGCCCCAGCATTTT. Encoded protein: CASSPYNQGYQPQHF.

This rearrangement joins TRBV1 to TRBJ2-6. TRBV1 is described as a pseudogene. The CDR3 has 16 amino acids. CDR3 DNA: TGCACCAGCAGCCAAGATGGGGTCTCTGGGGCCAACGTCCTGACTTTC. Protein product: CTSSQDGVSGANVLTF.

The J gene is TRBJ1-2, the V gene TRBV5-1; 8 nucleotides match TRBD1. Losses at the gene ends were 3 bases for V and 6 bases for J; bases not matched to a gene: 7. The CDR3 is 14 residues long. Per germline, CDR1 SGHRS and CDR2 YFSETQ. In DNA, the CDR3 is TGCGCCAGCAGCTCGGGACAGGCTATAGATGGCTACACCTTC. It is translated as CASSSGQAIDGYTF. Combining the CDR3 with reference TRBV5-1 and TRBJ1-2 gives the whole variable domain KAGVTQTPRYLIKTRGQQVTLSCSPISGHRSVSWYQQTPGQGLQFLFEYFSETQRNKGNFPGRFSGRQFSNSRSEMNVSTLELGDSALYLCASSSGQAIDGYTFGSGTRLTVV.

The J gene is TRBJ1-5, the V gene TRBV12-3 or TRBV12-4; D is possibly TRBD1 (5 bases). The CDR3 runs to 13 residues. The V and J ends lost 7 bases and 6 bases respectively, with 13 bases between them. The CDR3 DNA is TGTGCCAGCAACCGGGACTACGGTCAGCCCCAGCATTTT. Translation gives CASNRDYGQPQHF.

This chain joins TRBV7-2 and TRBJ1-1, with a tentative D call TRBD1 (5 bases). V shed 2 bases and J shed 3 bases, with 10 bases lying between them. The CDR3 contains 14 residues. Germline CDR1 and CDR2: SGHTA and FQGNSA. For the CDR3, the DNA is TGTGCCAGCAGCTTATCCGCAGGGTACACTGAAGCTTTCTTT. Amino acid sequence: CASSLSAGYTEAFF.

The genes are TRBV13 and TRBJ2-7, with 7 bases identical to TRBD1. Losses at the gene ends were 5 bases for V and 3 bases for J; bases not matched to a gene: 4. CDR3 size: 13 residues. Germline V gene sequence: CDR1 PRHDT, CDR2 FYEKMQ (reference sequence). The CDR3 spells CASSPRQGYEQYF. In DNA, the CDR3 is TGTGCCAGCAGCCCTAGACAGGGCTACGAGCAGTACTTC. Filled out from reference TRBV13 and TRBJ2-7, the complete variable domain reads AAGVIQSPRHLIKEKRETATLKCYPIPRHDTVYWYQQGPGQDPQFLISFYEKMQSDKGSIPDRFSAQQFSDYHSELNMSSLELGDSALYFCASSPRQGYEQYFGPGTRLTVT.

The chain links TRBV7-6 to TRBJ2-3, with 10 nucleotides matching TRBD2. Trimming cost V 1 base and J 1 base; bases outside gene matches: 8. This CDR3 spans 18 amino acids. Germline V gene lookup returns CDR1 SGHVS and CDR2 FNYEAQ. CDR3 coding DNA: TGTGCCAGCAGCTTAGGGGGCAGCGGGGGGGGCGGCACAGATACGCAGTATTTT. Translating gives CASSLGGSGGGGTDTQYF.